This entry features one T cell receptor beta chain sequence. Assay used: immunoSEQ multiplex PCR; TCRdb lists only in-frame clones, some missing. The repertoire holds approximately 80,000 clones, with 90% as singletons. The data originate from a study of blood T cell repertoires in COVID-19. Study details: Whether acute or convalescent, the COVID-19 samples came from the United States, Italy and Spain.

Sequencing was performed on peripheral blood. This clonotype originated in a woman between 50 and 59 years old in a cohort sampled during active COVID-19.

Written as DNA, the CDR3 is TGCGCCAGCAGCTTGAACCGGGGGGCGAATGAGCAGTTCTTC. Encoded protein: CASSLNRGANEQFF. The chain recombines TRBV5-1 with TRBJ2-1; a possible D gene is TRBD2 (7 bases). V dropped 1 base and J dropped 7 bases, with 12 bases sitting between them. The CDR3 length is 14 residues. Germline V gives CDR1 SGHRS, CDR2 YFSETQ.